The sequence of this TCR beta chain was determined in a study of shared clonotypes between healthy human individuals. On the study more broadly: Three plates each covered CD4 naive and memory; CD8 naive two, CD8 memory one. Study-wide results and caveats: Although depth was large, rarefaction showed that sequencing of the sorted subsets was incomplete.

On sorted subsets, replicate PCRs used approximately 190 ng DNA, or about 33,000 T cell genomes. TCRdb's table, derived via immunoSEQ multiplex PCR, lists solely in-frame clones and lacks some. The repertoire holds over a million clones, with 70% to 80% as singletons. Germline loops: CDR1 SGHTA, CDR2 FQGNSA. V was cut by 5 bases and J by 7 bases, with 17 bases left in between. The CDR3 runs 14 residues. This clone was recorded a few times. Its specificity is unknown. The TCR comes from a man between 18 and 35 years old in good health. The material sequenced was memory CD4+ T cells sorted from blood. Subset indicated: CD45RA-negative fraction. This chain links TRBV7-2 with TRBJ1-1; no clear D gene. The CDR3 sequence is CASSETGNYLEAFF. The DNA for the CDR3 is TGTGCCAGCAGCGAAACCGGGAACTACCTTGAAGCTTTCTTT.